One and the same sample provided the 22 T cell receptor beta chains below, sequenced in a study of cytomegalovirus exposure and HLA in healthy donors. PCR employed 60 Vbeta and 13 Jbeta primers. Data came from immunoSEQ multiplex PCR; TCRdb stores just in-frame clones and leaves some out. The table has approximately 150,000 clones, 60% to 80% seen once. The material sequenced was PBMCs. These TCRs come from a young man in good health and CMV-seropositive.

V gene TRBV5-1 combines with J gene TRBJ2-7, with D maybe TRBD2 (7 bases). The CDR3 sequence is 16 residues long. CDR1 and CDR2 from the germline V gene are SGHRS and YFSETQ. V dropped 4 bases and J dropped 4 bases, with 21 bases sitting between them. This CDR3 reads CASSQSPFGGRYEQYF. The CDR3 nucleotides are TGCGCCAGCAGCCAGTCGCCGTTCGGGGGGCGGTACGAGCAGTACTTC. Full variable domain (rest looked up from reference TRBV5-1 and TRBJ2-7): KAGVTQTPRYLIKTRGQQVTLSCSPISGHRSVSWYQQTPGQGLQFLFEYFSETQRNKGNFPGRFSGRQFSNSRSEMNVSTLELGDSALYLCASSQSPFGGRYEQYFGPGTRLTVT.

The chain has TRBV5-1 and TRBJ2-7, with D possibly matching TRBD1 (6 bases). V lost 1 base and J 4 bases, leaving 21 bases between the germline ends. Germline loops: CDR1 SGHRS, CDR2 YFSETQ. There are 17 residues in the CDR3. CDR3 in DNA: TGCGCCAGCAGCTTGACAGGGACGGCACACTCTCCTTACGAGCAGTACTTC. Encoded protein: CASSLTGTAHSPYEQYF.

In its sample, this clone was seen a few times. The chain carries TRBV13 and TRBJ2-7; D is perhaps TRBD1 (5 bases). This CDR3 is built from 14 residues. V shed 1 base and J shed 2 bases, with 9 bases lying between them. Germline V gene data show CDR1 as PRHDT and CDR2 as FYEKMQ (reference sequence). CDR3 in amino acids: CASSLEGRAYEQYF. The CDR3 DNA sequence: TGTGCCAGCAGCTTAGAGGGCAGGGCCTACGAGCAGTACTTC. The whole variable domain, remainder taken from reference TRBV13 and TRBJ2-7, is AAGVIQSPRHLIKEKRETATLKCYPIPRHDTVYWYQQGPGQDPQFLISFYEKMQSDKGSIPDRFSAQQFSDYHSELNMSSLELGDSALYFCASSLEGRAYEQYFGPGTRLTVT.

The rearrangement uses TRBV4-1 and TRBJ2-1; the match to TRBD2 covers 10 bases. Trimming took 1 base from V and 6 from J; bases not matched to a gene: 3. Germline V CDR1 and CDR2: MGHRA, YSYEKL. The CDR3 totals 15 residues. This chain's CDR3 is CASSQGAGGLNEQFF. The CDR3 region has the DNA TGCGCCAGCAGCCAAGGAGCGGGGGGGCTCAATGAGCAGTTCTTC.

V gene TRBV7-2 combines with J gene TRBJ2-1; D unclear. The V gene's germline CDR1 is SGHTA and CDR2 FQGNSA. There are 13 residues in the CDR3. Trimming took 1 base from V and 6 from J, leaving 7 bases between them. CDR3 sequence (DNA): TGTGCCAGCAGCTTAGAGCCCGCCAATGAGCAGTTCTTC. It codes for CASSLEPANEQFF.

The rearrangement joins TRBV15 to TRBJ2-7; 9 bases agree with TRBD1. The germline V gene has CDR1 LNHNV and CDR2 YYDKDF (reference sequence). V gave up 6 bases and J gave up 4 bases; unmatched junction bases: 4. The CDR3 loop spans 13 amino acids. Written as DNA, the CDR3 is TGTGCCACCAGTTCAGACAGGGGGTACGAGCAGTACTTC. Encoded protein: CATSSDRGYEQYF.

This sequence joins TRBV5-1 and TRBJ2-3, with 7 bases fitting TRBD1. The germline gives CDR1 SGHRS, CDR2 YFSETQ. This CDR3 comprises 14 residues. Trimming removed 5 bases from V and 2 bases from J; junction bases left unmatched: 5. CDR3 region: CASRTGLPTDTQYF. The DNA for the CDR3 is TGCGCCAGCAGGACAGGGCTCCCCACAGATACGCAGTATTTT.

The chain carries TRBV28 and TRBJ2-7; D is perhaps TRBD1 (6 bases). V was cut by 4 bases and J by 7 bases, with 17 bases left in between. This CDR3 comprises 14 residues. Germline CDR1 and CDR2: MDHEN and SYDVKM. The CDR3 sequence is CASSYRDFSREQYF. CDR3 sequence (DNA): TGTGCCAGCAGTTACAGGGATTTTTCGCGGGAGCAGTACTTC.

CDR3 region: CASNIGQGLADTQYF. The CDR3 DNA is TGTGCCAGCAATATCGGACAGGGCTTGGCAGATACGCAGTATTTT. The rearrangement uses TRBV2 and TRBJ2-3; 8 positions match TRBD1. The CDR3 totals 15 residues. Germline V gene sequence: CDR1 SNHLY, CDR2 FYNNEI. V gave up 7 bases and J gave up 4 bases; unmatched junction bases: 10. The full variable domain, rest sourced from reference TRBV2 and TRBJ2-3, is EPEVTQTPSHQVTQMGQEVILRCVPISNHLYFYWYRQILGQKVEFLVSFYNNEISEKSEIFDDQFSVERPDGSNFTLKIRSTKLEDSAMYFCASNIGQGLADTQYFGPGTRLTVL.

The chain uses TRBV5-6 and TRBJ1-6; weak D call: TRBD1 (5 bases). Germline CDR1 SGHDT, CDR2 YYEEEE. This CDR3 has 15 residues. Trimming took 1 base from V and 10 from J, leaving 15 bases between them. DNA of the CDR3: TGTGCCAGCAGCTTGAGATCCGGGGGAAGGTCACCCCTCCACTTT. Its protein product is CASSLRSGGRSPLHF.

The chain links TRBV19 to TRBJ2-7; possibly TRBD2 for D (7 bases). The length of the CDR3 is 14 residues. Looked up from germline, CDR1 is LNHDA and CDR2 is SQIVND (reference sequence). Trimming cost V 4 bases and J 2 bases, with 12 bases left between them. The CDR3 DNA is TGTGCCAGTAGTACTCAGGGGAGGGCCTACGAGCAGTACTTC. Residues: CASSTQGRAYEQYF.

CDR3 in amino acids: CASSPVGGGGNQPQHF. DNA for the CDR3: TGTGCCAGCTCACCTGTGGGGGGAGGTGGCAATCAGCCCCAGCATTTT. V is TRBV18 and J is TRBJ1-5; perhaps TRBD1 as D (5 bases). Germline V gives CDR1 KGHSH, CDR2 LQKENI. V was cut by 3 bases and J by 2 bases, with 14 bases left in between. This CDR3 contains 16 residues.

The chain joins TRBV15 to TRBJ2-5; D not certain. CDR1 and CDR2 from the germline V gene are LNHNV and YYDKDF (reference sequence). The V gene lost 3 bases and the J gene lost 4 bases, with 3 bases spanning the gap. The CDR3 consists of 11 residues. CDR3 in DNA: TGTGCCACCAGCAGGAGAGAGACCCAGTACTTC. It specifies CATSRRETQYF.

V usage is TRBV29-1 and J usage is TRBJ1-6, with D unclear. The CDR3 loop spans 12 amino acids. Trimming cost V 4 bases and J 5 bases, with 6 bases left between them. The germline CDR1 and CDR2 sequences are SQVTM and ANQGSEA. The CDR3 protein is CSVGQNNSPLHF. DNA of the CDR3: TGCAGCGTTGGCCAGAATAATTCACCCCTCCACTTT. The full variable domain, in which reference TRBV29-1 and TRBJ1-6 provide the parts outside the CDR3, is SAVISQKPSRDICQRGTSLTIQCQVDSQVTMMFWYRQQPGQSLTLIATANQGSEATYESGFVIDKFPISRPNLTFSTLTVSNMSPEDSSIYLCSVGQNNSPLHFGNGTRLTVT.

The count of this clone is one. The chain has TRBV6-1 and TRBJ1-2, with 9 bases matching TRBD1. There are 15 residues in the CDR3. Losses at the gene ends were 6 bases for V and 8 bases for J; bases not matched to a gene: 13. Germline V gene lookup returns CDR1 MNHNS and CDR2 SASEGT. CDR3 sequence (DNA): TGTGCCAGCAGCCCTCGCCGGGACAGGGCGCTCGGCTACACCTTC. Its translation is CASSPRRDRALGYTF.

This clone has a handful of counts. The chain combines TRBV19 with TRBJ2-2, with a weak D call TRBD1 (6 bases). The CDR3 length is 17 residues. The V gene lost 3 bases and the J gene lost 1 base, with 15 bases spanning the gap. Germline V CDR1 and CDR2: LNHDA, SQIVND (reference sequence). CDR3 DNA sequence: TGTGCCAGTAGTATTCGCAGGGGTTCGAAGAACACCGGGGAGCTGTTTTTT. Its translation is CASSIRRGSKNTGELFF.

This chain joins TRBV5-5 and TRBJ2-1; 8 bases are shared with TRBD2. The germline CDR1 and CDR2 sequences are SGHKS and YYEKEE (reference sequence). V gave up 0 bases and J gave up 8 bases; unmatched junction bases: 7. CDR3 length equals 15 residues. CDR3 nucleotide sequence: TGTGCCAGCAGCTTGGGTCGCGGGGGGATGGATGAGCAGTTCTTC. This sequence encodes CASSLGRGGMDEQFF.

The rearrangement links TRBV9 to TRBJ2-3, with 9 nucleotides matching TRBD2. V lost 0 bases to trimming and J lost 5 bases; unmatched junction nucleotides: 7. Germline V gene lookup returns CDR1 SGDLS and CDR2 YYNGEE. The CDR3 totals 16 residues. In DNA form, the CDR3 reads TGTGCCAGCAGCGTAGGGATAGCGGGGGCGGTAGATACGCAGTATTTT. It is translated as CASSVGIAGAVDTQYF.

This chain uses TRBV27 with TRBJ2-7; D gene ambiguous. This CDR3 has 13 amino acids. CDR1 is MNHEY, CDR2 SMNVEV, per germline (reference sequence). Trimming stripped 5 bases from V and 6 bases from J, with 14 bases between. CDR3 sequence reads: CASSPTLAGEQYF. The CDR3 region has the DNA TGTGCCAGCAGTCCCACCCTGGCTGGCGAGCAGTACTTC.

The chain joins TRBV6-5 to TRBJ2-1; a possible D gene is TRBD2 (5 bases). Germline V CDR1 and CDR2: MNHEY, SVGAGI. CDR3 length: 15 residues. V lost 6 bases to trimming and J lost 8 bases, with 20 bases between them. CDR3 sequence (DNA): TGTGCCAGCAGCCGGACCGGGGTCGTCGGAGATGAGCAGTTCTTC. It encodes CASSRTGVVGDEQFF.

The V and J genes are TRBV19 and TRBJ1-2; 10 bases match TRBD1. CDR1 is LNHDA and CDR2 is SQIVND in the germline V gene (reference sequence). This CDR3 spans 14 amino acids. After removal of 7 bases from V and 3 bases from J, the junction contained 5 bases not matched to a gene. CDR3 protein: CASTQTGGYYGYTF. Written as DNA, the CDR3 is TGTGCCAGTACCCAGACAGGGGGCTACTATGGCTACACCTTC.

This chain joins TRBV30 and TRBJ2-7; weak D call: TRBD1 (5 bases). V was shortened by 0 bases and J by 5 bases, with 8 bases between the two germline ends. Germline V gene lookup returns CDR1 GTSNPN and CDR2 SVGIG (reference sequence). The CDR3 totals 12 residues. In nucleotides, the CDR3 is TGTGCCTGGAGTGTTGTAGGGGACGAGCAGTACTTC. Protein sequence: CAWSVVGDEQYF.